These T cell receptor beta chains were read from a single sample in a study of human T cells and chemical hapten exposure. TCRdb analysed the RACE reads with MiXCR anew, one entry per CDR3 protein. The sample has roughly 200,000 distinct CDR3 sequences, 20% to 25% seen once. The starting material was whole blood, obtained in connection with sensitization to the hapten diphenylcyclopropenone (DPC). The receptors shown here come from a woman aged 50 to 65 with alopecia areata. Some clones in this sample may be carry-over from other donors' samples. Both conserved end residues are part of each CDR3. The order of the fields is clone size, D gene, V gene, J gene, CDR3 protein, CDR3 DNA. A D gene is named only where the DNA matches it firmly. Not every row has a clone size; where given, it reads once, few, many or a size class.

>few|NA|TRBV28|TRBJ1-5
CASTLAEYSNQPQHF
TGTGCCAGCACATTGGCGGAATATAGCAATCAGCCCCAGCATTTT
>NA|NA|TRBV6-1|TRBJ1-4
CASSESGGGKLFF
TGTGCCAGCAGTGAATCGGGAGGTGGAAAACTGTTTTTT
>NA|TRBD2|TRBV7-9|TRBJ2-3
CASSPRGLAVTDTQYF
TGTGCCAGCAGCCCCAGAGGACTAGCGGTTACAGATACGCAGTATTTT
>NA|NA|TRBV29-1|TRBJ1-1
CSVNRDGTEAFF
TGCAGCGTAAACAGGGATGGCACTGAAGCTTTCTTT
>few|NA|TRBV4-1|TRBJ2-5
CASSQLAVETQYF
TGCGCCAGCAGCCAACTAGCAGTAGAGACCCAGTACTTC
>NA|TRBD1|TRBV5-6|TRBJ2-7
CASSWTGGGYEQYF
TGTGCCAGCAGCTGGACAGGGGGCGGGTACGAGCAGTACTTC
>few|NA|TRBV7-2|TRBJ2-7
CASSLPTRPYEQYF
TGTGCCAGCAGCTTACCCACGAGGCCCTACGAGCAGTACTTC
>few|NA|TRBV7-9|TRBJ2-7
CASSRTTGEQYF
TGTGCCAGCAGCCGGACTACCGGCGAGCAGTACTTC
>NA|TRBD1|TRBV20-1|TRBJ1-3
CSARDEGGLGNTIYF
TGCAGTGCTAGAGATGAAGGGGGCTTGGGAAACACCATATATTTT
>few|NA|TRBV6-1|TRBJ2-2
CASKAGRNTGELFF
TGTGCCAGCAAAGCGGGTAGGAACACCGGGGAGCTGTTTTTT
>NA|NA|TRBV6-1|TRBJ1-2
CASRPWGPYGYTF
TGTGCCAGCAGACCGTGGGGACCCTATGGCTACACCTTC
>NA|NA|TRBV29-1|TRBJ1-1
CSVGLPLSTEAFF
TGCAGCGTTGGTCTTCCCCTTAGTACTGAAGCTTTCTTT
>few|NA|TRBV29-1|TRBJ1-2
CSVVGLRDGYTF
TGCAGCGTTGTGGGGCTACGAGATGGCTACACCTTC
>few|NA|TRBV4-2|TRBJ2-7
CASSQLVLSGSYEQYF
TGTGCCAGCAGCCAACTGGTTCTTAGCGGTTCCTACGAGCAGTACTTC
>few|NA|TRBV15|TRBJ2-5
CATSRSGGRGETQYF
TGTGCCACCAGCAGATCCGGGGGCCGAGGGGAGACCCAGTACTTC
>NA|NA|TRBV25-1|TRBJ1-4
CASSSAGTLTYAEKLFF
TGTGCCAGCAGTTCGGCCGGGACCCTAACCTACGCGGAAAAACTGTTTTTT
>few|NA|TRBV10-2|TRBJ2-5
CASQKLALQETQYF
TGCGCCAGCCAGAAACTAGCCCTACAAGAGACCCAGTACTTC
>many|TRBD2|TRBV10-3|TRBJ2-3
CAIRVAGPFTDTQYF
TGTGCCATCAGGGTAGCGGGGCCCTTCACAGATACGCAGTATTTT
>few|NA|TRBV6-2/TRBV6-3|TRBJ1-6
CASSPGQTRPLHF
TGTGCCAGCAGCCCGGGACAAACTAGGCCCCTCCACTTT
>few|TRBD2|TRBV5-5|TRBJ2-5
CASSFLPTSRDETQYF
TGTGCCAGCAGCTTCTTACCGACTAGCCGGGATGAGACCCAGTACTTC
>NA|NA|TRBV10-3|TRBJ1-5
CAIRAGAGGGQPQHF
TGTGCCATCAGAGCAGGGGCGGGAGGCGGCCAGCCCCAGCATTTT
>NA|NA|TRBV3-1|TRBJ1-6
CASSQDKDRFTRPLHF
TGTGCCAGCAGCCAAGATAAGGACAGATTTACTCGCCCCCTCCACTTT
>NA|TRBD2|TRBV2|TRBJ2-2
CASSDVARSGSVDTGELFF
TGTGCCAGCAGTGATGTTGCTAGAAGCGGGAGCGTGGACACCGGGGAGCTGTTTTTT
>few|NA|TRBV28|TRBJ2-1
CASSLVLAEQFF
TGTGCCAGCAGCCTAGTACTAGCTGAGCAGTTCTTC
>few|NA|TRBV2|TRBJ2-7
CASITSRYEQYF
TGTGCCAGCATAACTAGCCGCTACGAGCAGTACTTC
>NA|TRBD2|TRBV4-1|TRBJ2-3
CASSPGGGLLGSGPDTQYF
TGCGCCAGCAGCCCGGGGGGGGGCCTTCTGGGTAGCGGACCAGATACGCAGTATTTT
>NA|TRBD2|TRBV6-6|TRBJ2-3
CASSPSGTSGMKTDTQYF
TGTGCCAGCAGTCCTTCCGGGACTAGCGGGATGAAGACAGATACGCAGTATTTT
>few|NA|TRBV5-1|TRBJ1-1
CASSLSQNRNTEAFF
TGCGCCAGCAGCTTGAGTCAGAATCGGAACACTGAAGCTTTCTTT
>once|NA|TRBV7-2|TRBJ2-1
CASSLMNEQFF
TGTGCCAGCAGCTTAATGAATGAGCAGTTCTTC
>NA|TRBD1|TRBV27|TRBJ2-5
CASSPLALGQNQETQYF
TGTGCCAGCAGTCCACTGGCCCTGGGACAGAACCAAGAGACCCAGTACTTC
>many|NA|TRBV5-4|TRBJ2-1
CASSFGPGKDEQFF
TGTGCCAGCAGCTTCGGTCCGGGGAAAGATGAGCAGTTCTTC